Presented here are 13 T cell receptor beta chains from one specimen sequenced in a study of CD8 T cells in acute hepatitis C reinfection. The protocol was immunoSEQ multiplex PCR, while the TCRdb copy is restricted to in-frame clones and leaves out a portion. The sample has tens of thousands of clones, approximately 85% seen once. Time point of the sample: naive CD8 control sorted from an acute-time-point sample. The specimen sequenced was naive CD8+ T cells from PBMCs. These receptors all stem from a woman between 18 and 30 years old who spontaneously cleared hepatitis C infection.

V is TRBV5-6 and J is TRBJ1-1; D ambiguous. V lost 0 bases and J 2 bases, leaving 5 bases between the germline ends. The CDR3 extends over 13 amino acids. Germline-derived CDR1 and CDR2 are SGHDT and YYEEEE. CDR3 residues: CASSLVVNTEAFF. The DNA for the CDR3 is TGTGCCAGCAGCTTGGTCGTTAACACTGAAGCTTTCTTT.

J is TRBJ2-5 and V is TRBV7-9, with TRBD2 identical over 10 bases. The CDR3 consists of 16 residues. The ends lost 4 bases at V and 6 bases at J; junction bases unmatched: 11. CDR1 and CDR2 (germline): SEHNR, FQNEAQ (reference sequence). The CDR3 nucleotides are TGTGCCAGCAGCTCTCGACTAGCGGGTCGGGTGAAGACCCAGTACTTC. Translation gives CASSSRLAGRVKTQYF.

The chain combines TRBV10-1 with TRBJ2-7; the D gene is possibly TRBD2 (5 bases). Germline CDR1 WNHNN, CDR2 SYGVQD (reference sequence). The V gene lost 8 bases and the J gene lost 3 bases, with 26 bases spanning the gap. This CDR3 has 17 residues. CDR3 DNA sequence: TGCGCCAGCTACTGGAGGCAGGAACCACACAATCACTACGAGCAGTACTTC. Protein sequence: CASYWRQEPHNHYEQYF.

The chain joins TRBV7-9 to TRBJ2-1; a possible D gene is TRBD1 (5 bases). V gave up 2 bases and J gave up 5 bases, with 10 bases separating them. Germline V gives CDR1 SEHNR, CDR2 FQNEAQ (reference sequence). This CDR3 spans 14 amino acids. The CDR3 bases are TGTGCCAGCAGCTTACCGCCAGGGCACAATGAGCAGTTCTTC. This gives the protein CASSLPPGHNEQFF.

The rearrangement uses TRBV7-2 and TRBJ1-4; TRBD1 matches 7 bases. The germline CDR1 and CDR2 sequences are SGHTA and FQGNSA. The trim removed 2 bases at V and 7 bases at J, leaving 4 bases unmatched. The CDR3 sequence is 14 residues long. The DNA for the CDR3 is TGTGCCAGCAGCTTAAAGGGGGCGTTTGAAAAACTGTTTTTT. Protein sequence: CASSLKGAFEKLFF.

This clone was seen once. V gene TRBV27 combines with J gene TRBJ2-2; 8 bases line up with TRBD1. From germline, CDR1 is MNHEY and CDR2 SMNVEV (reference sequence). V shed 6 bases and J 7 bases; nucleotides not matched to a gene: 7. This CDR3 has 14 amino acids. CDR3 sequence reads: CASRTAGGNGELFF. The CDR3 DNA sequence: TGTGCCAGCAGGACCGCAGGGGGCAACGGGGAGCTGTTTTTT.

The CDR3 DNA follows: TGTGCCAGCAGCCTTTGGAGTGGCGAAGAGACCCAGTACTTC. This sequence encodes CASSLWSGEETQYF. V gene TRBV11-2 combines with J gene TRBJ2-5, with no clear D. The CDR3 has 14 residues. Deletions cut 5 bases from V and 3 bases from J, with 13 bases between. CDR1 and CDR2 from the germline V gene are SGHAT and FQNNGV.

The chain recombines TRBV4-1 with TRBJ2-5; D not certain. V lost 0 bases to trimming and J lost 7 bases, with 6 bases between them. The CDR3 covers 12 residues. The germline CDR1 and CDR2 sequences are MGHRA and YSYEKL. In DNA, the CDR3 is TGCGCCAGCAGCCAAGATTTGGCGACCCAGTACTTC. Its translation: CASSQDLATQYF.

This sequence joins TRBV7-6 and TRBJ2-1, with 14 bases matching TRBD2. Germline CDR1 SGHVS, CDR2 FNYEAQ. Losses at the gene ends were 5 bases for V and 10 bases for J; bases not matched to a gene: 10. The CDR3 length is 16 residues. The CDR3 sequence: CASSNDRLAGGSEQFF. The CDR3 nucleotides are TGTGCCAGCAGCAACGACAGACTAGCGGGAGGGTCAGAGCAGTTCTTC.

The rearrangement joins TRBV27 to TRBJ1-1; 8 bases align to TRBD1. CDR1 and CDR2 from the germline V gene are MNHEY and SMNVEV (reference sequence). The CDR3 sequence is 13 residues long. The J segment lost 0 bases and the V segment lost 11 bases, leaving 5 bases of the junction unmatched. The CDR3: CAVRQGMNTEAFF. The CDR3, as DNA: TGTGCCGTCCGACAGGGGATGAACACTGAAGCTTTCTTT.

The chain employs TRBV10-3 and TRBJ2-5, with 10 bases aligning to TRBD2. The J call may be mistaken, given a closer DNA end match to TRBJ2-7. CDR1 is ENHRY, CDR2 SYGVKD, per germline. The CDR3 is 14 amino acids. CDR3 in amino acids: CATRQLAGPYEQYF. CDR3 DNA: TGTGCCACTCGCCAACTAGCGGGGCCCTACGAGCAGTACTTC.

The gene calls are TRBV7-9 and TRBJ1-2; D not resolved. Per the germline V gene, CDR1 is SEHNR and CDR2 is FQNEAQ (reference sequence). This CDR3 has 16 residues. Between the trimmed V and J ends, which lost 1 base and 8 bases, there was a span of 20 bases. The CDR3 DNA follows: TGTGCCAGCAGCTTAGAGTTCGCGGTTTCCCCACTCGGCTACACCTTC. Its protein is CASSLEFAVSPLGYTF.

J is TRBJ2-1 and V is TRBV5-4, with 13 bases aligning to TRBD2. Germline CDR1 reads SGHNT; CDR2 reads YYREEE (reference sequence). The CDR3 extends over 15 amino acids. V lost 0 bases to trimming and J lost 7 bases; unmatched junction nucleotides: 1. The CDR3 nucleotides read TGTGCCAGCAGCTTGGGACTAGCGGGAGGTAATGAGCAGTTCTTC. Amino acids: CASSLGLAGGNEQFF.